A selection of T cell receptor beta chains follows, all from one sample in a study of beta chain features in type 1 diabetes. Some clones are missing from TCRdb's copy, which holds only in-frame ones; the method was immunoSEQ multiplex PCR. The sample yields hundreds of thousands of clones, more than 12% seen once. Sequenced sample: naive CD4+ T cells from blood. All receptors come from a man aged 18 to 29 with type 1 diabetes. Both conserved end residues are part of each CDR3. A D gene is named only where the DNA matches it firmly. The listing skips clone size in some rows; elsewhere it reads once, few, many or a size class.

clone_size d_call j_call v_call cdr3_aa cdr3_nt
NA NA TRBJ2-5 TRBV7-9 CASSSGQPRETQYF TGTGCCAGCAGCTCAGGACAGCCAAGGGAGACCCAGTACTTC
NA TRBD2 TRBJ2-7 TRBV28 CASRLGTITYEQYF TGTGCCAGCAGACTGGGGACTATAACCTACGAGCAGTACTTC
few NA TRBJ2-1 TRBV2 CASSSRGRTTYNEQFF TGTGCCAGCAGTTCCCGAGGACGAACGACCTACAATGAGCAGTTCTTC
few NA TRBJ2-7 TRBV27 CASSLRTANLGEQYF TGTGCCAGCAGTTTAAGGACAGCGAACCTGGGGGAGCAGTACTTC
NA NA TRBJ2-7 TRBV30 CAWSRDYEQYF TGTGCCTGGAGTAGGGATTACGAGCAGTACTTC
NA NA TRBJ1-4 TRBV7-9 CASSRSIRGPNEKLFF TGTGCCAGCAGCCGGTCCATTAGGGGACCGAATGAAAAACTGTTTTTT
NA TRBD1 TRBJ2-7 TRBV28 CASSWDRVGEQYF TGTGCCAGCAGCTGGGACAGGGTCGGCGAGCAGTACTTC
few NA TRBJ1-1 TRBV5-6 CASSLAGVMNTEAFF TGTGCCAGCAGCTTGGCGGGAGTAATGAACACTGAAGCTTTCTTT
NA TRBD1 TRBJ1-4 TRBV19 CASEGTANEKLFF TGTGCCAGCGAGGGGACAGCTAATGAAAAACTGTTTTTT
once TRBD2 TRBJ2-3 TRBV9 CASSPRTSGGIDTQYF TGTGCCAGCAGTCCTAGGACTAGCGGGGGGATAGATACGCAGTATTTT
few TRBD1 TRBJ2-1 TRBV2 CASRPGGNEQFF TGTGCCAGCAGGCCAGGGGGTAATGAGCAGTTCTTC
few NA TRBJ2-1 TRBV30 CAWSGHSGAYNEQFF TGTGCCTGGAGTGGGCATAGTGGAGCCTACAATGAGCAGTTCTTC
NA NA TRBJ2-3 TRBV11-3 CASSFDASTDTQYF TGTGCCAGCAGCTTTGACGCTAGCACAGATACGCAGTATTTT
NA TRBD1 TRBJ2-7 TRBV6-5 CASSTQTGGPYEQYF TGTGCCAGCAGTACCCAGACAGGGGGGCCCTACGAGCAGTACTTC
few TRBD1 TRBJ2-3 TRBV9 CASSVRTGADTQYF TGTGCCAGCAGCGTCCGCACAGGGGCAGATACGCAGTATTTT
NA TRBD2 TRBJ2-3 TRBV5-6 CASSLTSGKRTDTQYF TGTGCCAGCAGCTTGACTAGCGGGAAACGCACAGATACGCAGTATTTT
NA NA TRBJ2-5 TRBV19 CASSVSAGEETQYF TGTGCCAGTAGTGTCTCAGCAGGGGAAGAGACCCAGTACTTC
few NA TRBJ1-1 TRBV19 CASRLGSMNTEAFF TGTGCCAGTCGCCTAGGGAGTATGAACACTGAAGCTTTCTTT
NA NA TRBJ1-1 TRBV28 CASSEGRNTEAFF TGTGCCAGCAGTGAGGGTAGGAACACTGAAGCTTTCTTT
few TRBD1 TRBJ1-4 TRBV5-1 CASSPGPGQANEKLFF TGCGCCAGCAGCCCTGGTCCCGGACAGGCGAATGAAAAACTGTTTTTT
NA NA TRBJ1-2 TRBV9 CASSVAAGSNYGYTF TGTGCCAGCAGCGTAGCCGCAGGATCTAACTATGGCTACACCTTC
NA TRBD1 TRBJ1-1 TRBV14 CASSQSGGHTEAFF TGTGCCAGCAGCCAATCAGGGGGTCACACTGAAGCTTTCTTT
few NA TRBJ2-2 TRBV11-3 CASSFSRGELFF TGTGCCAGCAGCTTTTCACGCGGGGAGCTGTTTTTT
few NA TRBJ2-5 TRBV13 CASSLGGGGAETQYF TGTGCCAGCAGCCTCGGGGGAGGGGGCGCAGAGACCCAGTACTTC
NA TRBD2 TRBJ2-5 TRBV5-1 CASSLEASGGGETQYF TGCGCCAGCAGCTTGGAGGCTAGCGGGGGTGGAGAGACCCAGTACTTC
few NA TRBJ1-1 TRBV2 CASSELGPSNTEAFF TGTGCCAGCAGTGAACTCGGGCCGTCGAACACTGAAGCTTTCTTT
NA NA TRBJ1-5 TRBV5-1 CASSLGGSSNQPQHF TGCGCCAGCAGCCTGGGAGGCTCATCCAATCAGCCCCAGCATTTT
few NA TRBJ1-2 TRBV14 CASSPRTDDGYTF TGTGCCAGCAGCCCGAGGACAGACGATGGCTACACCTTC
few NA TRBJ2-5 TRBV7-9 CASRDGLAWTQYF TGTGCCAGCAGGGACGGACTGGCGTGGACCCAGTACTTC
few NA TRBJ2-7 TRBV14 CASSRVNSYEQYF TGTGCCAGCAGCCGGGTCAACTCCTACGAGCAGTACTTC
few NA TRBJ1-1 TRBV30 CAWSVRVNTEAFF TGTGCCTGGAGTGTAAGGGTGAACACTGAAGCTTTCTTT
NA NA TRBJ1-3 TRBV28 CASSLEGFGNTIYF TGTGCCAGCAGTTTGGAGGGGTTTGGAAACACCATATATTTT
NA NA TRBJ1-4 TRBV9 CASSVFQGLGEEKLFF TGTGCCAGCAGCGTCTTCCAGGGTCTGGGGGAGGAAAAACTGTTTTTT
once NA TRBJ2-2 TRBV12-5 CASGFRSDGELFF TGTGCTAGTGGTTTCCGGAGCGACGGGGAGCTGTTTTTT
few NA TRBJ2-6 TRBV18 CASSPLGANVLTF TGTGCCAGCTCACCGCTAGGGGCCAACGTCCTGACTTTC
few TRBD2 TRBJ2-7 TRBV9 CASSPRTSGAYEQYF TGTGCCAGCAGCCCCAGGACTAGCGGAGCCTACGAGCAGTACTTC
NA TRBD2 TRBJ2-2 TRBV28 CASSQWVAGNTGELFF TGTGCCAGCAGTCAGTGGGTAGCGGGGAATACCGGGGAGCTGTTTTTT
NA TRBD1 TRBJ1-5 TRBV6-5 CASRGQVNQPQHF TGTGCCAGCAGGGGACAGGTCAATCAGCCCCAGCATTTT
NA NA TRBJ1-2 TRBV2 CASSDQRTVGYTF TGTGCCAGCAGTGATCAGAGGACAGTTGGCTACACCTTC
few NA TRBJ2-2 TRBV29-1 CSTSYANTGELFF TGCAGCACCTCGTACGCGAACACCGGGGAGCTGTTTTTT
NA NA TRBJ2-7 TRBV28 CASSFGNTYEQYF TGTGCCAGCAGTTTCGGGAATACCTACGAGCAGTACTTC
few NA TRBJ1-1 TRBV29-1 CSVSAGRRTEAFF TGCAGCGTCTCGGCTGGGAGACGGACTGAAGCTTTCTTT
NA NA TRBJ2-5 TRBV6-1 CASSEVWSQQETQYF TGTGCCAGCAGTGAAGTTTGGTCGCAACAAGAGACCCAGTACTTC
NA NA TRBJ2-1 TRBV5-4 CASSPRDSLMDEQFF TGTGCCAGCAGCCCCCGCGATTCTCTTATGGATGAGCAGTTCTTC
few TRBD2 TRBJ2-5 TRBV5-1 CASSLRLAGPAGTQYF TGCGCCAGCAGCTTGCGGCTAGCGGGACCGGCCGGGACCCAGTACTTC
few TRBD1 TRBJ2-7 TRBV7-2 CASSPGQGVVGVSYEQYF TGTGCCAGCAGCCCTGGACAGGGAGTCGTCGGGGTCTCCTACGAGCAGTACTTC
few TRBD2 TRBJ2-3 TRBV30 CAWSGGAANTQYF TGTGCCTGGAGCGGGGGGGCCGCAAATACGCAGTATTTT
NA NA TRBJ2-7 TRBV7-9 CASSLLGSYEQYF TGTGCCAGCAGCTTACTGGGTTCCTACGAGCAGTACTTC
few NA TRBJ2-7 TRBV25-1 CASSDSPGDQQYF TGTGCCAGCAGTGACTCGCCTGGGGACCAGCAGTACTTC
NA NA TRBJ1-1 TRBV30 CAWSGAVEAFF TGTGCCTGGAGCGGGGCGGTCGAAGCTTTCTTT
few TRBD1 TRBJ2-2 TRBV29-1 CSVGQGNTGELFF TGCAGCGTGGGACAGGGCAACACCGGGGAGCTGTTTTTT